The 29 T cell receptor beta chains listed next were all sequenced from one sample in a study of cytomegalovirus exposure and HLA in healthy donors. A multiplex PCR was run with 60 Vbeta primers and 13 Jbeta primers. Produced via immunoSEQ multiplex PCR; TCRdb's table is partial and in-frame only. Among 90,000 to 120,000 clones, 70% were seen once, and the ten largest hold approximately 11%. Source material: PBMCs. The receptors originated from a man aged 40-55 years in good health and CMV-seropositive.

This clone has only a few counts. The DNA of the CDR3 is TGTGCCAGCAGCCCGGGCGGGAGGGCCGGGGATACGCAGTATTTT. Protein product: CASSPGGRAGDTQYF. The chain carries TRBV4-2 and TRBJ2-3; TRBD2 aligns across 9 bases. V gave up 4 bases and J gave up 6 bases; unmatched junction bases: 8. CDR1 and CDR2 from the germline V gene are LGHNA and YNFKEQ. The CDR3 sequence is 15 residues long.

This rearrangement joins TRBV30 to TRBJ1-5, with 8 nucleotides matching TRBD1. The CDR3 has 15 amino acids. Germline CDR1 reads GTSNPN; CDR2 reads SVGIG (reference sequence). Trimming at V came to 1 base and at J to 3 bases, leaving 5 bases not matched to a gene. The CDR3 spells CAWSGGQGPNQPQHF. In DNA form, the CDR3 reads TGTGCCTGGAGTGGCGGACAGGGACCCAATCAGCCCCAGCATTTT.

The chain couples TRBV20-1 to TRBJ1-4, with D unresolved. V was clipped by 5 bases and J by 6 bases, with 4 bases between them. Germline-derived CDR1 and CDR2 are DFQATT and SNEGSKA (reference sequence). The CDR3 totals 10 residues. The DNA of the CDR3 is TGCAGTGCTCTCGATGAAAAACTGTTTTTT. It is translated as CSALDEKLFF.

The chain links TRBV15 to TRBJ1-5; no clear D. The CDR3 is made up of 13 amino acids. The V and J ends lost 5 bases and 7 bases respectively, with 12 bases between them. Per germline, CDR1 LNHNV and CDR2 YYDKDF (reference sequence). The CDR3, as DNA: TGTGCCACCAGCGGCAAAGAGACACAGCCCCAGCATTTT. Its translation is CATSGKETQPQHF.

The gene calls are TRBV5-1 and TRBJ2-1; 7 bases are a match to TRBD1. Per the germline V gene, CDR1 is SGHRS and CDR2 is YFSETQ. Losses at the gene ends were 4 bases for V and 4 bases for J; bases not matched to a gene: 11. This CDR3 contains 16 residues. CDR3 coding DNA: TGCGCCAGCAGCCCGCGAGAGGGGGCCGGGTACAATGAGCAGTTCTTC. Protein product: CASSPREGAGYNEQFF.

The V and J genes are TRBV10-3 and TRBJ1-2; 10 bases match TRBD1. Germline V gene data show CDR1 as ENHRY and CDR2 as SYGVKD. This CDR3 is 14 amino acids long. V shed 3 bases and J 4 bases; nucleotides not matched to a gene: 2. For the CDR3, the DNA is TGTGCCATCAGTGAAAGGACAGGGGGCTATGGCTACACCTTC. This encodes CAISERTGGYGYTF.

The chain links TRBV7-2 to TRBJ2-1, with 9 bases identical to TRBD2. Germline V gene sequence: CDR1 SGHTA, CDR2 FQGNSA. Unmatched junction bases numbered 15, after V lost 1 base and J lost 8 bases. This CDR3 is 18 amino acids long. CDR3 residues: CASSLVIAGVGFVDEQFF. The CDR3 DNA reads TGTGCCAGCAGCTTAGTAATAGCGGGAGTAGGTTTTGTCGATGAGCAGTTCTTC.

The V call is TRBV30, the J call TRBJ1-1; D is unclear. The CDR3 contains 13 residues. Germline-derived CDR1 and CDR2 are GTSNPN and SVGIG (reference sequence). Trimming cost V 2 bases and J 2 bases, with 9 bases left between them. CDR3 coding DNA: TGTGCCTGGAGTCGGGGAGGCAACACTGAAGCTTTCTTT. Translating gives CAWSRGGNTEAFF.

The rearrangement links TRBV5-1 to TRBJ2-5; D is perhaps TRBD1 (6 bases). Germline V gene data show CDR1 as SGHRS and CDR2 as YFSETQ. The CDR3 has 13 amino acids. The V and J ends lost 5 bases and 2 bases respectively, with 10 bases between them. Written as DNA, the CDR3 is TGCGCCAGCAGAAAGGGGGATCAAGAGACCCAGTACTTC. It specifies CASRKGDQETQYF.

This clone was recorded only once. The chain uses TRBV30 and TRBJ1-5; the D gene is possibly TRBD1 (5 bases). The germline V and J ends were trimmed by 3 bases and 5 bases, with 14 bases remaining between them. The CDR3 totals 14 residues. Germline V gene lookup returns CDR1 GTSNPN and CDR2 SVGIG (reference sequence). The CDR3 is CAWSQGAFDQPQHF. The CDR3, as DNA: TGTGCCTGGAGCCAAGGGGCTTTTGATCAGCCCCAGCATTTT. The variable domain in full, with the rest retrieved from reference TRBV30 and TRBJ1-5, is SQTIHQWPATLVQPVGSPLSLECTVEGTSNPNLYWYRQAAGRGLQLLFYSVGIGQISSEVPQNLSASRPQDRQFILSSKKLLLSDSGFYLCAWSQGAFDQPQHFGDGTRLSIL.

The J gene is TRBJ1-1, the V gene TRBV7-8; no firm D call. Per the germline V gene, CDR1 is SGHVS and CDR2 is FQNEAQ. Trimming left V 1 base short and J 4 bases short, with 16 bases between. The length of the CDR3 is 16 residues. CDR3 DNA sequence: TGTGCCAGCAGCTTAGGGTTCGGGGAGCGAGGCACTGAAGCTTTCTTT. Translating gives CASSLGFGERGTEAFF.

The CDR3 nucleotides are TGTGCCAGTACCGACAGGGAGGAAGCTTTCTTT. Its protein product is CASTDREEAFF. The chain recombines TRBV19 with TRBJ1-1; 7 bases align to TRBD1. The CDR3 sequence is 11 residues long. V trimming: 7 bases; J trimming: 8 bases; junction bases outside the gene matches: 4. Germline assignment: CDR1 LNHDA and CDR2 SQIVND (reference sequence).

This rearrangement joins TRBV10-2 to TRBJ2-7; D gene unclear. Germline V gene data show CDR1 as WSHSY and CDR2 as SAAADI. The CDR3 consists of 13 residues. The V end lost 3 bases, the J end lost 3 bases, and 9 bases lay between the germline ends. The CDR3 DNA sequence: TGCGCCAGCAGTGAAGGTCCATACTACGAGCAGTACGTC. Translation gives CASSEGPYYEQYV.

This clone has only a few counts. This chain connects TRBV5-8 to TRBJ2-5; weak D call: TRBD1 (6 bases). Germline V gene lookup returns CDR1 SGHTS and CDR2 YDEGEE. Between the trimmed V and J ends, which lost 6 bases and 2 bases, there was a span of 17 bases. The CDR3 extends over 15 amino acids. For the CDR3, the DNA is TGTGCCAGCACCGACCCCGTAGGACAGCAAGAGACCCAGTACTTC. This translates into CASTDPVGQQETQYF.

This sequence joins TRBV5-1 and TRBJ2-7, with TRBD2 matching 8 bases. Trimming removed 1 base from V and 3 bases from J; junction bases left unmatched: 3. The CDR3 is made up of 14 amino acids. Germline V gene lookup returns CDR1 SGHRS and CDR2 YFSETQ. The CDR3 bases are TGCGCCAGCAGCTTGAAGCGGGAGCACTACGAGCAGTACGTC. Translation: CASSLKREHYEQYV.

The J gene is TRBJ2-7, the V gene TRBV30; a weak D match, TRBD2 (6 bases). The CDR3 totals 12 residues. The germline V gene encodes CDR1 GTSNPN and CDR2 SVGIG (reference sequence). V was cut by 2 bases and J by 6 bases, with 11 bases left in between. CDR3 DNA sequence: TGTGCCTGGAGTACCAGGCGGGGCGAGCAGTACTTC. Translation: CAWSTRRGEQYF.

J is TRBJ2-7 and V is TRBV11-2, with D maybe TRBD2 (7 bases). This CDR3 spans 15 amino acids. The germline V gene has CDR1 SGHAT and CDR2 FQNNGV. Trimming removed 4 bases at V and 4 bases at J, with 17 bases between. The CDR3 nucleotides are TGTGCCAGCAGCTCGATTCGGGGGGCACCGTACGAGCAGTACGTC. The encoded protein is CASSSIRGAPYEQYV.

This clone was observed a handful of times. This chain connects TRBV9 to TRBJ2-3; D possibly corresponds to TRBD2 (7 bases). Germline V gene sequence: CDR1 SGDLS, CDR2 YYNGEE. V was shortened by 0 bases and J by 6 bases, with 14 bases between the two germline ends. This CDR3 region has 15 residues. The CDR3 region has the DNA TGTGCCAGCAGCGTAGCGGGGGGCTTATTGGATACGCAGTATTTT. Protein product: CASSVAGGLLDTQYF.

The rearrangement uses TRBV15 and TRBJ2-5; tentatively, D is TRBD2 (6 bases). V gave up 3 bases and J gave up 5 bases, with 16 bases separating them. Germline values: CDR1 LNHNV, CDR2 YYDKDF (reference sequence). This CDR3 has 15 residues. CDR3 bases: TGTGCCACCAGCAGGGGGGGTCCCCTCGGGGAGACCCAGTACTTC. This gives the protein CATSRGGPLGETQYF.

The chain has TRBV5-1 and TRBJ2-5, with D uncertain. CDR1 and CDR2 (germline): SGHRS, YFSETQ. V was clipped by 3 bases and J by 2 bases, with 14 bases between them. This CDR3 contains 15 residues. CDR3 loop: CASSYGKGGQETQYF. CDR3 bases: TGCGCCAGCAGCTACGGAAAAGGCGGTCAAGAGACCCAGTACTTC.

The chain has TRBV27 and TRBJ1-5, with D possibly being TRBD1 (6 bases). Germline-derived CDR1 and CDR2 are MNHEY and SMNVEV (reference sequence). The CDR3 consists of 15 residues. Trimming took 2 bases from V and 4 from J, leaving 12 bases between them. In nucleotides, the CDR3 is TGTGCCAGCAGTTTAGGTCAGGGGATGAATCAGCCCCAGCATTTT. Encoded protein: CASSLGQGMNQPQHF.

This clone was detected only once. V and J are TRBV5-1 and TRBJ1-5; possible D gene TRBD1, 6 bases. This CDR3 comprises 15 residues. With 1 base removed from V and 0 bases from J, the gap between germline ends came to 8 bases. The germline CDR1 and CDR2 sequences are SGHRS and YFSETQ. CDR3 DNA: TGCGCCAGCAGCTTGACAGGGACTAGCAATCAGCCCCAGCATTTT. Its protein product is CASSLTGTSNQPQHF.

The rearrangement uses TRBV27 and TRBJ2-7, with TRBD2 matching over 8 bases. The germline V gene has CDR1 MNHEY and CDR2 SMNVEV (reference sequence). V lost 6 bases, J lost 0 bases, and 13 bases stayed unmatched. The CDR3 runs to 17 residues. The CDR3, as DNA: TGTGCCAGCAGCGGTTGGGTATCCGGGAGGGGCTCCTACGAGCAGTACTTC. It specifies CASSGWVSGRGSYEQYF.

The chain couples TRBV2 to TRBJ2-1; 7 bases are a match to TRBD2. The CDR3 spans 13 residues. With V trimmed by 6 bases and J by 4 bases, 3 bases remained unmatched. CDR1 SNHLY and CDR2 FYNNEI come from the germline V gene. The CDR3 region has the DNA TGTGCCAGCAGCGCCGGGGGGTACAATGAGCAGTTCTTC. This sequence encodes CASSAGGYNEQFF. Full variable domain (rest looked up from reference TRBV2 and TRBJ2-1): EPEVTQTPSHQVTQMGQEVILRCVPISNHLYFYWYRQILGQKVEFLVSFYNNEISEKSEIFDDQFSVERPDGSNFTLKIRSTKLEDSAMYFCASSAGGYNEQFFGPGTRLTVL.

The chain joins TRBV7-3 to TRBJ2-1, with 9 positions matching TRBD1. V lost 8 bases, J lost 7 bases, and 18 bases stayed unmatched. CDR1 SGHTA and CDR2 FQGTGA come from the germline V gene. The CDR3 contains 17 residues. The CDR3 is CASGHKTGWGQGNEQFF. In DNA, the CDR3 is TGTGCCAGCGGGCATAAAACGGGGTGGGGACAGGGTAATGAGCAGTTCTTC.

This clone was detected a few times. DNA of the CDR3: TGTGCCAGTAGTATCAGGGAGGGCTACGAGCAGTACTTC. It specifies CASSIREGYEQYF. The chain joins TRBV19 to TRBJ2-7; 7 bases align to TRBD2. V shed 3 bases, J shed 3 bases, and the junction held 2 bases outside the gene matches. The CDR3 runs 13 residues. CDR1 is LNHDA, CDR2 SQIVND, per germline (reference sequence).

This clone was detected only a few times. The genes are TRBV6-5 and TRBJ1-5; D unclear. This CDR3 contains 15 residues. Germline CDR1 MNHEY, CDR2 SVGAGI. The V end lost 6 bases, the J end lost 4 bases, and 16 bases lay between the germline ends. The CDR3 protein is CASRNNGVQNQPQHF. As DNA, the CDR3 is TGTGCCAGCAGAAACAACGGGGTCCAGAATCAGCCCCAGCATTTT.

In its sample, this clone was seen once. This chain links TRBV1 with TRBJ2-3; no check of the table's D call, TRBD1, against the DNA was made. TRBV1 is an annotated pseudogene. This CDR3 comprises 18 residues. For the CDR3, the DNA is TGCACCAGCAGCCAAGATCCCCCAGGGGAATGGGGCACAGATACGCAGTATTTT. Its translation: CTSSQDPPGEWGTDTQYF.

This clone was detected a few times. This chain connects TRBV6-6 to TRBJ2-7; 7 nucleotides agree with TRBD1. Trimming took 7 bases from V and 1 from J; bases not matched to a gene: 7. Germline V CDR1 and CDR2: MNHNY, SVGAGI (reference sequence). The CDR3 runs to 14 residues. As DNA, the CDR3 is TGTGCCAGCACCCCCAGGGGGAAGTCCTACGAGCAGTACTTC. Residues: CASTPRGKSYEQYF.